A single sample is the source of the 14 T cell receptor beta chains below, sequenced in a study of T cell clusters in autoimmune cytopenias. TRB amplification used around 0.25 ug of peripheral blood genomic DNA. TRB rearrangements were amplified by touch-down multiplex PCR with mixed TRB-A/B primers. TCRdb reanalyzed the multiplex PCR reads, giving one entry per CDR3 protein sequence and no DNA. The table counts 2,500 to 3,000 distinct CDR3 sequences; around a quarter lies in the top ten. The sequenced material came from peripheral blood. These receptors were obtained from a human donor with an autoimmune cytopenia or autoimmune hepatitis (not recorded which).

This clonotype is deemed medium-sized by its frequency. CDR3 amino acids: CASSTQGQGPYEQYF. The chain employs TRBV6-1 and TRBJ2-7; the TCRdb call, TRBD1, lacks DNA for checking. The CDR3 loop spans 15 amino acids. Germline CDR1 MNHNS, CDR2 SASEGT.

The V and J genes are TRBV5-1 and TRBJ2-7; TCRdb gives TRBD1 as the D gene, but with no DNA this cannot be confirmed. The CDR3 runs 16 residues. Germline values: CDR1 SGHRS, CDR2 YFSETQ. The CDR3 here is CASSWTGQGVSYEQYF.

Considering frequency, this clonotype is medium-sized (0.01 to 0.1%). The V and J genes are TRBV6-1 and TRBJ1-5; TCRdb indicates TRBD1, and absent DNA this call remains unverified. This CDR3 region has 12 residues. In germline, CDR1 is MNHNS, CDR2 SASEGT. This CDR3 reads CASNQGFQPQHF.

According to its frequency, this clonotype is medium-sized (0.01 to 0.1%). The genes are TRBV6-4 and TRBJ2-5; TCRdb returns TRBD2, unconfirmable since there is no DNA. Germline V gene lookup returns CDR1 MRHNA and CDR2 SNTAGT. This CDR3 has 16 residues. The CDR3 loop is CASSWGAGALQETQYF.

This clonotype is labeled medium-sized based on frequency. The chain carries TRBV27 and TRBJ2-1; as DNA is missing, the TRBD1 call by TCRdb cannot be tested. Per germline, CDR1 MNHEY and CDR2 SMNVEV (reference sequence). This CDR3 is built from 16 residues. This CDR3 reads CASSLSPGALNSEQFF.

This clonotype ranks as medium-sized in terms of frequency. The chain recombines TRBV6-1 with TRBJ1-1; lacking DNA, the TRBD1 call made by TCRdb goes unchecked. CDR3 length equals 15 residues. Germline V gene data show CDR1 as MNHNS and CDR2 as SASEGT. The CDR3 sequence: CASSEAETGWTEAFF.

This clonotype is labeled medium-sized based on frequency. V gene TRBV18 combines with J gene TRBJ1-2; the TCRdb D gene call, TRBD1, has no DNA to confirm it. The CDR3 covers 15 residues. Germline CDR1 KGHSH, CDR2 LQKENI. CDR3 amino acids: CASSPGWGPLYGYTF. Variable domain in full (rest from reference TRBV18 and TRBJ1-2): NAGVMQNPRHLVRRRGQEARLRCSPMKGHSHVYWYRQLPEEGLKFMVYLQKENIIDESGMPKERFSAEFPKEGPSILRIQQVVRGDSAAYFCASSPGWGPLYGYTFGSGTRLTVV.

According to its frequency, this clonotype is medium-sized (0.01 to 0.1%). This rearrangement joins TRBV5-4 to TRBJ1-1. Looked up from germline, CDR1 is SGHNT and CDR2 is YYREEE (reference sequence). The CDR3 has 16 residues. The CDR3 loop reads CASSLAVGSLNTEAFF.

Judged by frequency, this clonotype is medium-sized. The gene calls are TRBV6-5 and TRBJ1-1; the D call of TRBD1 rests on TCRdb alone, since no DNA is present to check it. The germline CDR1 and CDR2 sequences are MNHEY and SVGAGI. This CDR3 is built from 13 residues. CDR3 loop: CASGLTGTSEAFF.

This chain links TRBV5-1 with TRBJ2-2; TCRdb's assignment of TRBD1 cannot be checked, as there is no DNA. The CDR3 is made up of 18 amino acids. Germline-derived CDR1 and CDR2 are SGHRS and YFSETQ. The CDR3 loop is CASSVLWDRGTDTGELFF.

This clonotype is labeled medium-sized (0.01 to 0.1%) based on frequency. The chain employs TRBV7-2 and TRBJ2-1; TCRdb returns TRBD1, unconfirmable since there is no DNA. The germline V gene encodes CDR1 SGHTA and CDR2 FQGNSA. This CDR3 has 13 residues. The CDR3 loop is CASSSDSYNEQFF. The full variable domain, completed using reference TRBV7-2 and TRBJ2-1, is GAGVSQSPSNKVTEKGKDVELRCDPISGHTALYWYRQSLGQGLEFLIYFQGNSAPDKSGLPSDRFSAERTGGSVSTLTIQRTQQEDSAVYLCASSSDSYNEQFFGPGTRLTVL.

The V gene is TRBV20-1, the J gene TRBJ2-7. Per the germline V gene, CDR1 is DFQATT and CDR2 is SNEGSKA (reference sequence). The CDR3 consists of 12 residues. CDR3 residues: CSAVGLRSEQYF.

This clonotype is identified as medium-sized from frequency. This chain joins TRBV5-6 and TRBJ2-7. The CDR3 has 15 residues. Germline values: CDR1 SGHDT, CDR2 YYEEEE. CDR3 sequence: CASSLQLDLRYEQYF.

This clonotype is classed as medium-sized by frequency. The V call is TRBV6-5, the J call TRBJ1-2; TCRdb indicates TRBD1, and absent DNA this call remains unverified. The CDR3 loop spans 13 amino acids. Per germline, CDR1 MNHEY and CDR2 SVGAGI. CDR3: CASRRGTGLGYTF.